The clone carrying this T cell receptor beta chain was seen many times. Trimming cost V 3 bases and J 8 bases, with 7 bases left between them. The CDR3 covers 10 residues. Germline assignment: CDR1 DFQATT and CDR2 SNEGSKA (reference sequence). As for the cDNA, it was generated by 5'RACE with 10-nucleotide random UMIs. TCRdb used MiXCR to reprocess the 5' RACE reads, holding one entry per CDR3 protein. The table shows 35,000 to 45,000 distinct CDR3 sequences, with roughly 13% occurring only once. The data originate from a study of neurological immune-mediated disorders. This sequence joins TRBV20-1 and TRBJ1-2; D is unclear. The sample comprised PBMCs. The receptor's source is a woman aged 45 to 65 with HTLV-1-associated myelopathy (HAM/TSP). The CDR3 coding sequence is TGCAGTGCTAGTGATAGGGGCTACACCTTC. This encodes CSASDRGYTF.